Listed here are 29 T cell receptor beta chains from one sample, sequenced in a study of CD4 T cells in relation to SARS-CoV-2 and coronaviruses. Their antigens are not known. TCRdb's table, derived via immunoSEQ multiplex PCR, lists solely in-frame clones and lacks some. The sample lists about 22,000 clones, 65% to 70% seen once, with over 15% in the top ten. CD4+ T cells from unexposed donors were obtained before the COVID-19 pandemic (2011-2018). The cells were cultured for over eight days before CD4+ T cells were isolated. The sequencing input was CD4+ T cells from PBMCs, cultured in vitro. The receptors stem from a human donor in good health.

The chain recombines TRBV7-9 with TRBJ2-1; 7 positions match TRBD2. The CDR3 totals 15 residues. Germline V gene sequence: CDR1 SEHNR, CDR2 FQNEAQ (reference sequence). V lost 5 bases and J lost 7; bases outside the gene matches: 11. This chain's CDR3 is CASSPPREKRNEQFF. Here the CDR3 DNA reads TGTGCCAGCAGCCCGCCGCGGGAGAAGCGAAATGAGCAGTTCTTC.

CDR3 DNA sequence: TGCGCCAGCAGCCAAGGCTCCTTGGGGACTGAAGCTTTCTTT. Its protein product is CASSQGSLGTEAFF. The gene calls are TRBV4-3 and TRBJ1-1; no firm D call. The length of the CDR3 is 14 residues. CDR1 and CDR2 from the germline V gene are LGHNA and YSLEER. The ends were cut back, 1 base at V and 5 bases at J, with 11 bases in the middle.

This clone was found a few times. V usage is TRBV7-9 and J usage is TRBJ1-2; a possible D gene is TRBD1 (6 bases). This CDR3 contains 14 residues. V shed 5 bases and J shed 6 bases, with 16 bases lying between them. CDR1 is SEHNR and CDR2 is FQNEAQ in the germline V gene (reference sequence). The CDR3 sequence: CASSQPIQGDGYTF. The CDR3, as DNA: TGTGCCAGCAGCCAGCCTATACAGGGAGATGGCTACACCTTC. The variable domain in full, completed from reference TRBV7-9 and TRBJ1-2, reads DTGVSQNPRHKITKRGQNVTFRCDPISEHNRLYWYRQTLGQGPEFLTYFQNEAQLEKSRLLSDRFSAERPKGSFSTLEIQRTEQGDSAMYLCASSQPIQGDGYTFGSGTRLTVV.

The CDR3 protein is CASVLDAEGYGYTF. CDR3 coding DNA: TGTGCTAGTGTTCTGGACGCGGAGGGCTATGGCTACACCTTC. The chain employs TRBV12-5 and TRBJ1-2; D uncertain. The CDR3 is 14 residues long. The germline V and J ends were trimmed by 7 bases and 4 bases, with 16 bases remaining between them. CDR1 and CDR2 (germline): LGHNT, FRNRAP.

This clone was seen more than once but under ten times. The chain uses TRBV3-1 (or the pseudogene TRBV3-2) and TRBJ1-4, with a possible D match to TRBD1 (6 bases). V shed 1 base and J shed 10 bases, with 13 bases lying between them. CDR1 and CDR2 from the germline V gene are LGHDT and YNNKEL (reference sequence). This CDR3 is 14 amino acids long. CDR3: CASSQGGGQVKLFF. The CDR3 region has the DNA TGTGCCAGCAGCCAAGGTGGGGGGCAGGTAAAACTGTTTTTT.

The chain carries TRBV13 and TRBJ1-6, with 7 positions matching TRBD1. Germline assignment: CDR1 PRHDT and CDR2 FYEKMQ (reference sequence). V shed 5 bases and J 4 bases; nucleotides not matched to a gene: 11. The CDR3 has 17 amino acids. CDR3 loop: CASSPTGAGWYNSPLHF. The CDR3 region has the DNA TGTGCCAGCAGCCCAACAGGGGCAGGGTGGTATAATTCACCCCTCCACTTT.

This clone was seen only a few times. This rearrangement joins TRBV7-2 to TRBJ2-7; 11 bases are shared with TRBD2. CDR3 size: 15 residues. V dropped 5 bases and J dropped 4; count of bases not matched to a gene: 7. The germline V gene encodes CDR1 SGHTA and CDR2 FQGNSA. This chain's CDR3 is CASSLWTSGWYEQYF. The CDR3 nucleotides read TGTGCCAGCAGCCTCTGGACTAGCGGGTGGTACGAGCAGTACTTC.

The V gene is TRBV29-1, the J gene TRBJ2-5, with TRBD1 matching over 7 bases. The CDR3 extends over 11 amino acids. The germline V gene has CDR1 SQVTM and CDR2 ANQGSEA. J was trimmed by 13 bases and V by 4 bases; bases with no gene match: 9. CDR3 sequence: CSVVGDRALYF. The CDR3 region has the DNA TGCAGCGTTGTTGGGGACAGAGCACTGTACTTC.

This clone was counted a few times. The rearrangement links TRBV6-2 or TRBV6-3 to TRBJ1-5, with 8 bases lining up with TRBD1. CDR1 is MNHEY, CDR2 SVGEGT, per germline. The CDR3 covers 21 residues. V was pared by 4 bases and J by 5 bases, with 25 bases of the junction left unmatched. The CDR3: CASSFTPGARGRDSWDQPQHF. CDR3 in DNA: TGTGCCAGCAGTTTCACCCCCGGGGCCAGGGGGCGCGATTCGTGGGATCAGCCCCAGCATTTT.

The genes are TRBV5-4 and TRBJ1-5; maybe TRBD1 (5 bases). In germline, CDR1 is SGHNT, CDR2 YYREEE (reference sequence). Trimming removed 2 bases at V and 7 bases at J, with 13 bases between. CDR3 length: 14 amino acids. The CDR3 sequence is CASSFGGVGQPQHF. The CDR3 DNA follows: TGTGCCAGCAGCTTTGGGGGGGTCGGCCAGCCCCAGCATTTT.

V is TRBV3-1 (or the pseudogene TRBV3-2) and J is TRBJ2-3; a possible D gene is TRBD1 (6 bases). V lost 4 bases to trimming and J lost 4 bases, with 9 bases between them. The CDR3 totals 13 residues. Germline CDR1 reads LGHDT; CDR2 reads YNNKEL (reference sequence). DNA for the CDR3: TGTGCCAGCAGCCGAAAGGGGGCAGATACGCAGTATTTT. Protein: CASSRKGADTQYF.

J is TRBJ1-1 and V is TRBV4-1, with no clear D. CDR3 size: 17 residues. CDR1 MGHRA and CDR2 YSYEKL come from the germline V gene. The V end lost 1 base, the J end lost 0 bases, and 15 bases lay between the germline ends. The CDR3 here is CASSQGTLRRMNTEAFF. DNA for the CDR3: TGCGCCAGCAGCCAAGGGACCCTCAGGAGGATGAACACTGAAGCTTTCTTT.

V usage is TRBV6-2 or TRBV6-3 and J usage is TRBJ2-5; 7 bases are a match to TRBD2. Germline CDR1 is MNHEY and CDR2 is SVGEGT. The J segment lost 0 bases and the V segment lost 6 bases, leaving 13 bases of the junction unmatched. CDR3 length: 17 residues. In nucleotides, the CDR3 is TGTGCCAGCAGCCAAATACCAAGACTAGCCAACCAAGAGACCCAGTACTTC. Protein sequence: CASSQIPRLANQETQYF.

The chain combines TRBV4-3 with TRBJ2-4; 10 nucleotides line up with TRBD2. This CDR3 is 16 amino acids long. Germline CDR1 LGHNA, CDR2 YSLEER. V shed 3 bases, J shed 6 bases, and the junction held 8 bases outside the gene matches. In nucleotides, the CDR3 is TGCGCCAGCAGCCACAGCCAGGCTAGCGGGAGAAACATTCAGTACTTC. Translation: CASSHSQASGRNIQYF.

This clone was seen a few times. The chain has TRBV6-2 or TRBV6-3 and TRBJ2-3; 10 bases map to TRBD2. Germline loops: CDR1 MNHEY, CDR2 SVGEGT. With V trimmed by 2 bases and J by 0 bases, 8 bases remained unmatched. CDR3 length: 18 residues. The CDR3 protein is CASSYPTTSGSSTDTQYF. The CDR3 coding sequence is TGTGCCAGCAGTTACCCCACGACTAGCGGGTCTAGCACAGATACGCAGTATTTT.

This rearrangement joins TRBV9 to TRBJ1-2, with a weak D call TRBD1 (6 bases). CDR1 is SGDLS, CDR2 YYNGEE, per germline. The CDR3 spans 15 residues. The germline V and J ends were trimmed by 0 bases and 4 bases, with 13 bases remaining between them. CDR3 nucleotide sequence: TGTGCCAGCAGCGTAGTAGCAGGGGCGGCCTATGGCTACACCTTC. It encodes CASSVVAGAAYGYTF. Full variable domain (remainder filled in from reference TRBV9 and TRBJ1-2): DSGVTQTPKHLITATGQRVTLRCSPRSGDLSVYWYQQSLDQGLQFLIQYYNGEERAKGNILERFSAQQFPDLHSELNLSSLELGDSALYFCASSVVAGAAYGYTFGSGTRLTVV.

This clone was seen a single time. The chain links TRBV6-5 to TRBJ2-3, with 8 bases aligning to TRBD2. J lost 6 bases, V lost 7 bases, and 9 bases had no gene match. The CDR3 has 14 amino acids. Germline CDR1 MNHEY, CDR2 SVGAGI. CDR3 DNA: TGTGCCAGCACTGGAGGGCGGGGGGATGATACGCAGTATTTT. As protein: CASTGGRGDDTQYF.

The rearrangement joins TRBV20-1 to TRBJ2-5, with a weak D call TRBD2 (6 bases). There are 11 residues in the CDR3. Germline assignment: CDR1 DFQATT and CDR2 SNEGSKA (reference sequence). The CDR3 region is CKAGNQETQYF. The CDR3 DNA reads TGCAAAGCGGGCAACCAAGAGACCCAGTACTTC.

This clone was counted once. J is TRBJ1-5 and V is TRBV28; tentatively, D is TRBD1 (6 bases). V was trimmed by 10 bases and J by 1 base, leaving 11 bases between them. Germline V CDR1 and CDR2: MDHEN, SYDVKM. The CDR3 runs to 13 residues. In DNA, the CDR3 is TGTGCCACCAGACAGGCGAGCAATCAGCCCCAGCATTTT. It encodes CATRQASNQPQHF. Based on the CDR3 plus reference TRBV28 and TRBJ1-5, the full variable domain is DVKVTQSSRYLVKRTGEKVFLECVQDMDHENMFWYRQDPGLGLRLIYFSYDVKMKEKGDIPEGYSVSREKKERFSLILESASTNQTSMYLCATRQASNQPQHFGDGTRLSIL.

V and J are TRBV28 and TRBJ1-1; no reliable D call. Germline V gene data show CDR1 as MDHEN and CDR2 as SYDVKM. The CDR3 consists of 12 residues. Trimming took off 1 base at V and 5 bases at J, with 5 bases between the two ends. The CDR3 nucleotides are TGTGCCAGCAGTTTATTGTGGACTGAAGCTTTCTTT. It encodes CASSLLWTEAFF.

This clone has more than one count but fewer than ten. The rearrangement uses TRBV9 and TRBJ1-1, with D possibly TRBD1 on 5 matching bases. The CDR3 has 12 amino acids. V lost 4 bases, J lost 7 bases, and 11 bases lay in between. Per the germline V gene, CDR1 is SGDLS and CDR2 is YYNGEE. The CDR3 nucleotides are TGTGCCAGCAGCTCCGGGACGGGTGAAGCTTTCTTT. Residues: CASSSGTGEAFF.

This chain joins TRBV2 and TRBJ2-3, with 9 bases aligning to TRBD2. Germline V gene sequence: CDR1 SNHLY, CDR2 FYNNEI. Trimming at V came to 4 bases and at J to 9 bases, leaving 17 bases not matched to a gene. The CDR3 length is 17 residues. The CDR3 loop is CASSATRAGGPQGTQYF. The CDR3 nucleotides read TGTGCCAGCAGTGCGACCAGAGCGGGGGGTCCCCAGGGGACGCAGTATTTT.

This chain joins TRBV4-3 and TRBJ1-5; unclear D gene. Per germline, CDR1 LGHNA and CDR2 YSLEER. V lost 0 bases and J lost 11, with 8 bases in between. The CDR3 consists of 12 residues. CDR3 sequence: CASSQDLGTQHF. CDR3 DNA: TGCGCCAGCAGCCAAGATTTAGGGACCCAGCATTTT.

V gene TRBV12-5 combines with J gene TRBJ2-3; weak D call: TRBD2 (7 bases). The CDR3 loop spans 16 amino acids. Germline CDR1 and CDR2: LGHNT and FRNRAP. The V gene lost 7 bases and the J gene lost 0 bases, with 17 bases spanning the gap. This chain's CDR3 is CASATGRGTSTDTQYF. The DNA of the CDR3 is TGTGCTAGTGCCACAGGGAGGGGAACTAGCACAGATACGCAGTATTTT.

The rearrangement uses TRBV2 and TRBJ2-3; D call uncertain. This CDR3 region has 13 residues. The V end lost 0 bases, the J end lost 4 bases, and 5 bases lay between the germline ends. From germline, CDR1 is SNHLY and CDR2 FYNNEI. DNA for the CDR3: TGTGCCAGCAGTGAAGCCGGAGCAGATACGCAGTATTTT. This translates into CASSEAGADTQYF. Filled out from reference TRBV2 and TRBJ2-3, the complete variable domain reads EPEVTQTPSHQVTQMGQEVILRCVPISNHLYFYWYRQILGQKVEFLVSFYNNEISEKSEIFDDQFSVERPDGSNFTLKIRSTKLEDSAMYFCASSEAGADTQYFGPGTRLTVL.

This clone was observed once. The genes are TRBV6-1 and TRBJ1-6; D is perhaps TRBD1 (5 bases). CDR1 and CDR2 from the germline V gene are MNHNS and SASEGT. The V gene lost 3 bases and the J gene lost 5 bases, with 14 bases spanning the gap. This CDR3 is 16 amino acids long. CDR3 amino acids: CASSDPRGVHNSPLHF. DNA of the CDR3: TGTGCCAGCAGTGACCCCCGGGGGGTCCATAATTCACCCCTCCACTTT.

The chain uses TRBV4-1 and TRBJ2-3; D unclear. The V end lost 2 bases, the J end lost 4 bases, and 7 bases lay between the germline ends. Germline V CDR1 and CDR2: MGHRA, YSYEKL. The CDR3 is 13 residues long. The DNA for the CDR3 is TGCGCCAGCAGCCAAATCGGGCCAGATACGCAGTATTTT. Translated: CASSQIGPDTQYF.

The gene calls are TRBV5-1 and TRBJ2-3; D ambiguous. This CDR3 has 17 residues. V shed 0 bases and J shed 6 bases, with 20 bases lying between them. The germline V gene encodes CDR1 SGHRS and CDR2 YFSETQ. The CDR3 region is CASSLEASYDRRDTQYF. CDR3 sequence (DNA): TGCGCCAGCAGCTTGGAGGCTAGTTATGATCGAAGGGATACGCAGTATTTT.

The rearrangement joins TRBV5-4 to TRBJ2-5; D call uncertain. The CDR3 is 14 amino acids. Germline V CDR1 and CDR2: SGHNT, YYREEE (reference sequence). Trimming pared 1 base from V and 1 base from J, leaving 8 bases between. CDR3 nucleotide sequence: TGTGCCAGCAGCTTGTTTGGACCCCAAGAGACCCAGTACTTC. This sequence encodes CASSLFGPQETQYF.